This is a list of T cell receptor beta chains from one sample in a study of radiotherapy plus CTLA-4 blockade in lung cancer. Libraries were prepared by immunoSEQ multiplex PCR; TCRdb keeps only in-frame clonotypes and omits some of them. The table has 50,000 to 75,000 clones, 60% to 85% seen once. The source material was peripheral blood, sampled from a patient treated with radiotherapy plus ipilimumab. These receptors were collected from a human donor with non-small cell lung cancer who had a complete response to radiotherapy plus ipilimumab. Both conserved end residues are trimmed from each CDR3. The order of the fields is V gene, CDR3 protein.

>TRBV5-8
ASRTGTGANNEQF
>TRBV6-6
ATASGPSTDTQY
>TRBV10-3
AISEVSYEQY
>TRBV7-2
ASSQRGGREEKLF
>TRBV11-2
ASSLEETQY
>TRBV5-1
ASSSGRGSSYNEQF
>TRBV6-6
ASSPGDLRYT
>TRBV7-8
ASSRFTGNTEAF
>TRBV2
ASRRTGLFYQEAQY
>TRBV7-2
ASSLGVFSSYEQY
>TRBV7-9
ASSLFEGPNNEQF
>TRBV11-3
ASSSGTGRTGELF
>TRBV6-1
ASSEALFPVKTGNIQY
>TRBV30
AWSLTTDTQY
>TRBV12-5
ASGPSQGLEQF
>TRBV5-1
ASSLAEIGHPPLH
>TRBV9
ASSVEGTGPETQY
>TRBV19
ASSTMTGGDGYT
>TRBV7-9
ASSGIIVNTEAF
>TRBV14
ASSYRTGSTDTQY
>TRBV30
AWSGTADLGQF
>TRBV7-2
ASSLAQGRPGYT
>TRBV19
ASTAGPTIYGYT
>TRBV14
ASSLQLADTQY
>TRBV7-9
ASSKGQGAIDEQF
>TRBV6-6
ASSLTSGSTDTQY
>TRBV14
ASSQGNRVLKNGYT
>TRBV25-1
ASSGSGANYGYT
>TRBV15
ATSRDRETQY
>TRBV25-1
ASSDYSGTGFQETQY
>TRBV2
ASSGSGHSYEQY
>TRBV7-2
ASSNSKQTNEKLF
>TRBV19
ASSIEDRYRGNHQPQH
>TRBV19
ASSLNRGTGSGYT
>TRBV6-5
ASRPGGTEAF
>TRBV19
ASSPGSYNSPLH
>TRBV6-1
AANLQGALNYGYT
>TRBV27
ASSFTLRTGEQF
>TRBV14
ASSQDFEELSGYT
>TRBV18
ASSPPGQGLAGELF
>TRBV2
ASTARDEQY
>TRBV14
ASSQDRWAEQY
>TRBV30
AWSVRETQY
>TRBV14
ASSPRRSPLGEQY
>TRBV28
ASSASLGQAWGYT
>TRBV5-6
ASSFRLKSPLH